Shown below are 21 T cell receptor beta chains from a single sample sequenced in a study of T cells in localized non-small cell lung cancer. Profiled with immunoSEQ multiplex PCR; TCRdb holds only in-frame clones, not every one. The data hold under 35,000 clones, with approximately 90% observed a single time. The sample consisted of peripheral blood mononuclear cells, taken before any cancer treatment. Source of these receptors: a female donor over 55 with stage II lung adenocarcinoma.

The gene calls are TRBV7-3 and TRBJ2-7; TRBD2 is a possible D gene (5 bases). Germline lookup yields CDR1 SGHTA and CDR2 FQGTGA. This CDR3 region has 13 residues. V was cut by 1 base and J by 3 bases, with 7 bases left in between. This CDR3 is CASSLRGGYEQYF. In DNA, the CDR3 is TGTGCCAGCAGCTTAAGAGGAGGCTACGAGCAGTACTTC. The variable domain in full, with the rest retrieved from reference TRBV7-3 and TRBJ2-7, is GAGVSQTPSNKVTEKGKYVELRCDPISGHTALYWYRQSLGQGPEFLIYFQGTGAADDSGLPNDRFFAVRPEGSVSTLKIQRTERGDSAVYLCASSLRGGYEQYFGPGTRLTVT.

V usage is TRBV14 and J usage is TRBJ2-5, with D possibly TRBD2 on 6 matching bases. Germline CDR1 and CDR2: SGHDN and FVKESK. The CDR3 is made up of 17 amino acids. V gave up 4 bases and J gave up 5 bases, with 23 bases separating them. The CDR3 bases are TGTGCCAGCAGCCCGCCCGTAAATCGGGGACTGGTGGAGACCCAGTACTTC. Protein: CASSPPVNRGLVETQYF.

The chain has TRBV2 and TRBJ1-4; 9 bases map to TRBD1. Per germline, CDR1 SNHLY and CDR2 FYNNEI. J lost 8 bases, V lost 4 bases, and 8 bases had no gene match. This CDR3 has 15 amino acids. The CDR3 bases are TGTGCCAGCAGTGTTCTCCGACAGGGGGGAGAAAAACTGTTTTTT. Its protein is CASSVLRQGGEKLFF.

The chain uses TRBV14 and TRBJ2-1; 7 nucleotides line up with TRBD2. Germline CDR1 SGHDN, CDR2 FVKESK. The CDR3 consists of 13 residues. The ends lost 0 bases at V and 15 bases at J; junction bases unmatched: 8. CDR3 protein: CASSQDPRTRRFF. Written as DNA, the CDR3 is TGTGCCAGCAGCCAAGATCCAAGGACTAGACGGTTCTTC. The entire variable domain, with the rest obtained from reference TRBV14 and TRBJ2-1, is as follows: EAGVTQFPSHSVIEKGQTVTLRCDPISGHDNLYWYRRVMGKEIKFLLHFVKESKQDESGMPNNRFLAERTGGTYSTLKVQPAELEDSGVYFCASSQDPRTRRFFGPGTRLTVL.

The chain carries TRBV27 and TRBJ1-2; 8 positions agree with TRBD1. From germline, CDR1 is MNHEY and CDR2 SMNVEV (reference sequence). The trim removed 6 bases at V and 7 bases at J, leaving 7 bases unmatched. This CDR3 is 13 amino acids long. The CDR3 sequence: CASSRGQGSGYTF. DNA of the CDR3: TGTGCCAGCAGCCGTGGACAGGGAAGTGGCTACACCTTC.

The chain is built from TRBV28 and TRBJ1-1; D gene uncertain. CDR1 and CDR2 (germline): MDHEN, SYDVKM. CDR3 length equals 15 residues. V shed 6 bases and J shed 0 bases, with 14 bases lying between them. CDR3 sequence reads: CASSSYRGMNTEAFF. As DNA, the CDR3 is TGTGCCAGCAGCTCCTACCGGGGAATGAACACTGAAGCTTTCTTT.

The chain carries TRBV9 and TRBJ2-3; D possibly corresponds to TRBD1 (6 bases). The CDR3 is 16 amino acids. Germline CDR1 is SGDLS and CDR2 is YYNGEE. The V end lost 3 bases, the J end lost 8 bases, and 22 bases lay between the germline ends. CDR3 DNA: TGTGCCAGCAGCGGACAAGTTACCGGGACAATAGGTACGCAGTATTTT. Its protein product is CASSGQVTGTIGTQYF.

V is TRBV19 and J is TRBJ2-7; D gene ambiguous. V shed 5 bases and J shed 3 bases, with 8 bases lying between them. Looked up from germline, CDR1 is LNHDA and CDR2 is SQIVND (reference sequence). The CDR3 has 12 residues. DNA for the CDR3: TGTGCCAGTAGTGCCCCTAACTACGAGCAGTACTTC. This encodes CASSAPNYEQYF.

Here the CDR3 reads CASSLNNGEEKLFF. The CDR3 DNA follows: TGTGCCAGCAGCTTAAACAACGGCGAGGAAAAACTGTTTTTT. The V call is TRBV7-2, the J call TRBJ1-4; no clear D gene. Trimming shortened V by 2 bases and J by 8 bases, and 12 bases separated the two germline ends. CDR3 length: 14 amino acids. From germline, CDR1 is SGHTA and CDR2 FQGNSA.

The count of this clone is one. The chain employs TRBV5-6 and TRBJ2-1, with 10 bases identical to TRBD2. The V segment lost 6 bases and the J segment 7 bases; nucleotides outside the gene matches: 4. The germline V gene encodes CDR1 SGHDT and CDR2 YYEEEE. This CDR3 comprises 13 residues. CDR3 nucleotide sequence: TGTGCCAGCAAGCAGCGGGGGGGAAATGAGCAGTTCTTC. This codes for CASKQRGGNEQFF.

The genes are TRBV30 and TRBJ1-5; 7 bases line up with TRBD1. The CDR3 totals 14 residues. V lost 3 bases, J lost 7 bases, and 9 bases stayed unmatched. Germline V gives CDR1 GTSNPN, CDR2 SVGIG (reference sequence). In DNA form, the CDR3 reads TGTGCCTGGAGGGCGTCAGGGGGTGGACAGCCCCAGCATTTT. Translated: CAWRASGGGQPQHF. The full variable domain, its missing parts supplied by reference TRBV30 and TRBJ1-5, is SQTIHQWPATLVQPVGSPLSLECTVEGTSNPNLYWYRQAAGRGLQLLFYSVGIGQISSEVPQNLSASRPQDRQFILSSKKLLLSDSGFYLCAWRASGGGQPQHFGDGTRLSIL.

V and J are TRBV5-4 and TRBJ2-7; D unclear. V was cut by 0 bases and J by 7 bases, with 8 bases left in between. CDR1 is SGHNT, CDR2 YYREEE, per germline (reference sequence). CDR3 size: 12 residues. CDR3 DNA sequence: TGTGCCAGCAGCTTGGAGAACGTTGAGCAGTACTTC. Translated: CASSLENVEQYF.

The chain joins TRBV7-2 to TRBJ1-4; D is undetermined. Germline lookup yields CDR1 SGHTA and CDR2 FQGNSA. Trimming shortened V by 2 bases and J by 2 bases, and 6 bases separated the two germline ends. The CDR3 is 14 residues long. The CDR3 sequence: CASSLRATNEKLFF. CDR3 nucleotide sequence: TGTGCCAGCAGCTTAAGAGCCACTAATGAAAAACTGTTTTTT. The full variable domain, completed using reference TRBV7-2 and TRBJ1-4, is GAGVSQSPSNKVTEKGKDVELRCDPISGHTALYWYRQSLGQGLEFLIYFQGNSAPDKSGLPSDRFSAERTGGSVSTLTIQRTQQEDSAVYLCASSLRATNEKLFFGSGTQLSVL.

The V call is TRBV5-6, the J call TRBJ2-7; D is unclear. Trimming left V 2 bases short and J 0 bases short, with 9 bases between. Germline lookup yields CDR1 SGHDT and CDR2 YYEEEE. The CDR3 has 14 residues. CDR3 residues: CASSLDPGSYEQYF. CDR3 nucleotide sequence: TGTGCCAGCAGCTTAGATCCCGGCTCCTACGAGCAGTACTTC.

V and J are TRBV11-1 and TRBJ1-3, with D unclear. V was cut by 4 bases and J by 0 bases, with 13 bases left in between. The CDR3 extends over 16 amino acids. Germline lookup yields CDR1 SGHAT and CDR2 FQDESV (reference sequence). The CDR3 is CASSSSGGDSGNTIYF. The DNA of the CDR3 is TGTGCCAGCAGCTCCTCCGGCGGTGACTCTGGAAACACCATATATTTT. Together with reference TRBV11-1 and TRBJ1-3, the CDR3 gives the full variable domain: EAEVAQSPRYKITEKSQAVAFWCDPISGHATLYWYRQILGQGPELLVQFQDESVVDDSQLPKDRFSAERLKGVDSTLKIQPAELGDSAMYLCASSSSGGDSGNTIYFGEGSWLTVV.

A single count supports this clone. The rearrangement joins TRBV6-5 to TRBJ1-4, with TRBD1 identical over 7 bases. There are 13 residues in the CDR3. CDR1 is MNHEY and CDR2 is SVGAGI in the germline V gene. Germline trimming cut 6 bases from V and 7 bases from J; bases unmatched to any gene: 5. As DNA, the CDR3 is TGTGCCAGCAGAGGGGGCGGCTTTGAAAAACTGTTTTTT. This gives the protein CASRGGGFEKLFF.

This clone occurred a few times. The J gene is TRBJ2-7, the V gene TRBV10-1; no clear D gene. The germline V gene encodes CDR1 WNHNN and CDR2 SYGVQD (reference sequence). V gave up 2 bases and J gave up 4 bases, with 6 bases separating them. The CDR3 has 12 residues. CDR3 in DNA: TGCGCCAGCAGTGAGAACAGATACGAGCAGTACTTC. Its translation is CASSENRYEQYF.

The genes are TRBV7-8 and TRBJ2-1; 9 positions match TRBD2. Germline CDR1 is SGHVS and CDR2 is FQNEAQ. The V and J ends lost 3 bases and 7 bases, in that order; junction bases with no gene match: 7. The CDR3 covers 15 residues. In DNA, the CDR3 is TGTGCCAGCAGCTTCAGGCGGGGGGGCGTGAATGAGCAGTTCTTC. Its protein product is CASSFRRGGVNEQFF.

V gene TRBV5-4 combines with J gene TRBJ2-7, with 7 bases that match TRBD1. From germline, CDR1 is SGHNT and CDR2 YYREEE (reference sequence). J gave up 0 bases and V 5 bases, and 8 bases lay outside the gene matches. The CDR3 has 15 residues. This CDR3 is CASRSDRAISYEQYF. In DNA, the CDR3 is TGTGCCAGCAGATCCGACAGGGCGATCTCCTACGAGCAGTACTTC.

V and J are TRBV4-1 and TRBJ2-3; tentatively, D is TRBD1 or TRBD2 (5 bases each). V shed 3 bases and J shed 4 bases, with 17 bases lying between them. Germline values: CDR1 MGHRA, CDR2 YSYEKL. The CDR3 is 16 amino acids. This CDR3 reads CASSHDPGTNADTQYF. CDR3 bases: TGCGCCAGCAGCCACGATCCCGGGACGAACGCAGATACGCAGTATTTT.

V gene TRBV27 combines with J gene TRBJ2-3; D is ambiguous. V lost 1 base and J lost 1, with 9 bases in between. Germline values: CDR1 MNHEY, CDR2 SMNVEV (reference sequence). The CDR3 consists of 15 residues. CDR3 loop: CASSLFGQRTDTQYF. Here the CDR3 DNA reads TGTGCCAGCAGTTTATTTGGCCAGCGCACAGATACGCAGTATTTT.